This T cell receptor (beta chain) was obtained from a study of neurological immune-mediated disorders. Study-wide results and limits: Levels of TCR clonal expansion peaked in HTLV-1-associated myelopathy and reached their lowest in multiple sclerosis, under those of healthy controls.

TCRdb passed the 5' RACE reads through MiXCR, listing each CDR3 protein once. The data hold around 27,000 distinct CDR3 sequences, with roughly 15% observed a single time. At least ten counts were recorded for this clonotype. Its antigen is undetermined. Germline CDR1 MDHEN, CDR2 SYDVKM. V shed 4 bases and J 7 bases; nucleotides not matched to a gene: 9. This CDR3 comprises 15 residues. The TCR comes from a man between 65 and 80 years old in good health. The V call is TRBV28, the J call TRBJ2-1, with TRBD2 identical over 8 bases. The sequencing input was PBMCs. The CDR3 loop is CASSSPERGGNEQFF. The CDR3, as DNA: TGTGCCAGCAGTTCGCCTGAACGGGGGGGAAATGAGCAGTTCTTC.